The present T cell receptor (beta chain) was sequenced within a study of T cell changes during pregnancy in multiple sclerosis. V trimming: 4 bases; J trimming: 6 bases; junction bases outside the gene matches: 7. This CDR3 region has 14 residues. The germline CDR1 and CDR2 sequences are MNHEY and SVGAGI. TCRdb keeps only in-frame clones here, not all; method: immunoSEQ multiplex PCR. The repertoire has fewer than 35,000 clones, 85% to 95% of them found once; the top ten carry around 0.41%. V usage is TRBV6-5 and J usage is TRBJ2-3; 7 nucleotides match TRBD2. This sample comprised CD4+ T cells from peripheral blood mononuclear cells, obtained in the second trimester of pregnancy. The receptor was derived from a female donor with multiple sclerosis, enrolled in a pregnancy study. The CDR3 loop reads CASSFGGRLDTQYF. The CDR3 DNA reads as TGTGCCAGCAGTTTCGGCGGGAGATTGGATACGCAGTATTTT.